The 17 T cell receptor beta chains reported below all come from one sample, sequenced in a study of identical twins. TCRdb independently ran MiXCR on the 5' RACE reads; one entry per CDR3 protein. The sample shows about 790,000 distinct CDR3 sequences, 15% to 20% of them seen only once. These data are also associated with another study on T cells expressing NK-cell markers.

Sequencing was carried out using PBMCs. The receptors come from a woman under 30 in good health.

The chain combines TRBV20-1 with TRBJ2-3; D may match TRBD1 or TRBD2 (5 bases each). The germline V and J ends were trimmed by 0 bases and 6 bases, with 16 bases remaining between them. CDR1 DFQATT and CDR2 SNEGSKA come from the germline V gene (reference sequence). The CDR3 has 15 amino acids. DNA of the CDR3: TGCAGTGCTAGAGATCTCTTGAGTGGGGGTGATACGCAGTATTTT. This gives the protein CSARDLLSGGDTQYF.

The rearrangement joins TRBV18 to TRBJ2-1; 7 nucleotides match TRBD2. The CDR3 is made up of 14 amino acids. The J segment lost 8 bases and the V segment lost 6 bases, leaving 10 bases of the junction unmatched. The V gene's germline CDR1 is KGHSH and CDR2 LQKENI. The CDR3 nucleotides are TGTGCCAGCTCGCCTAGCGGATTCGATGATGAGCAGTTCTTC. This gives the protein CASSPSGFDDEQFF.

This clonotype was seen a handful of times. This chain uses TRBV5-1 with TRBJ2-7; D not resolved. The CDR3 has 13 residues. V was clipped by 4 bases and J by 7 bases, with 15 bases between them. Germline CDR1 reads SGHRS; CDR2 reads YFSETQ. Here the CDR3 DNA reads TGCGCCAGCAGCCCCGACCCGGTGGGGGAGCAGTACTTC. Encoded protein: CASSPDPVGEQYF.

The CDR3 region has the DNA TGTGCCAGCAGCTCCCCCGCACTAGTCTACAATGAGCAGTTCTTC. It specifies CASSSPALVYNEQFF. This chain joins TRBV7-2 and TRBJ2-1; perhaps TRBD2 as D (5 bases). Looked up from germline, CDR1 is SGHTA and CDR2 is FQGNSA. The CDR3 loop spans 15 amino acids. Trimming removed 4 bases at V and 3 bases at J, with 13 bases between.

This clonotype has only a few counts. The CDR3 DNA reads TGCAGTGGGACTAGCGGGAGGGGAGATACGCAGTATTTT. Its protein product is CSGTSGRGDTQYF. V usage is TRBV20-1 and J usage is TRBJ2-3; 15 bases are shared with TRBD2. Germline-derived CDR1 and CDR2 are DFQATT and SNEGSKA (reference sequence). J gave up 5 bases and V 7 bases, and 1 base lay outside the gene matches. The CDR3 totals 13 residues.

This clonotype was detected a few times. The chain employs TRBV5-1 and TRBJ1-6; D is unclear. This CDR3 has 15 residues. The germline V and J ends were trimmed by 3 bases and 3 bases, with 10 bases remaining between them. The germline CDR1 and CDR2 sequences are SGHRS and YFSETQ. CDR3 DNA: TGCGCCAGCAGCTCTGGACTGGACTATAATTCACCCCTCCACTTT. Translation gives CASSSGLDYNSPLHF.

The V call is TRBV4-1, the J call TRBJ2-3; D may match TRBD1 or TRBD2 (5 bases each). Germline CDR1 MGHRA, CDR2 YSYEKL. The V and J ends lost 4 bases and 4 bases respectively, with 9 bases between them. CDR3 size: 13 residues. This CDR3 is CASSPGRADTQYF. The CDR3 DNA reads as TGCGCCAGCAGCCCGGGACGGGCAGATACGCAGTATTTT.

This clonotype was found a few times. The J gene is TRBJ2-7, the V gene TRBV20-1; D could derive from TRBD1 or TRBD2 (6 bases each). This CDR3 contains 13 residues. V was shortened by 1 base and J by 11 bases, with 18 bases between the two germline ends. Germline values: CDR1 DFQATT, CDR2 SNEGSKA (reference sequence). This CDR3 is CSARGTDTGAEYF. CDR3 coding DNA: TGCAGTGCTAGAGGAACGGATACGGGGGCTGAGTACTTC.

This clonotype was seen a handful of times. CDR3: CASSFSVGQSYGYTF. The CDR3 DNA sequence: TGTGCCAGCAGTTTCTCCGTGGGACAGAGTTATGGCTACACCTTC. The chain has TRBV12-3 or TRBV12-4 and TRBJ1-2; 7 bases match TRBD1. CDR3 length equals 15 residues. Unmatched junction bases numbered 9, after V lost 3 bases and J lost 5 bases.

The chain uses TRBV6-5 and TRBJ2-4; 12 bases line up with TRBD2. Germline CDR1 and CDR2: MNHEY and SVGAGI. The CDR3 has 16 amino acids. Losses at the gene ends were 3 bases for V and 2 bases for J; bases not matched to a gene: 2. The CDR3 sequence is CASSYGLAGSKNIQYF. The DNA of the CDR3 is TGTGCCAGCAGTTATGGACTAGCGGGGTCCAAAAACATTCAGTACTTC.

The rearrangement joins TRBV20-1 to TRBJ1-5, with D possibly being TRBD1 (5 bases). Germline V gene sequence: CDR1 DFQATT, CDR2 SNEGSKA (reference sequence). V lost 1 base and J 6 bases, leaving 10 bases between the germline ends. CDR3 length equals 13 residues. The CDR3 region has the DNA TGCAGTGCTAGAGGAGGGGTGGGTCAGCCCCAGCATTTT. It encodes CSARGGVGQPQHF.

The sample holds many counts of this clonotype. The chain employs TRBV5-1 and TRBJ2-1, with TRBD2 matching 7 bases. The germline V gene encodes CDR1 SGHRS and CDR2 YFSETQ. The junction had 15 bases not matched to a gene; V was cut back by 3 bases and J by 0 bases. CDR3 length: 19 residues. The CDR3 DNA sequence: TGCGCCAGCAGCTCCGAGCGGGGATGGATGGGACCCTCCTACAATGAGCAGTTCTTC. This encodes CASSSERGWMGPSYNEQFF.

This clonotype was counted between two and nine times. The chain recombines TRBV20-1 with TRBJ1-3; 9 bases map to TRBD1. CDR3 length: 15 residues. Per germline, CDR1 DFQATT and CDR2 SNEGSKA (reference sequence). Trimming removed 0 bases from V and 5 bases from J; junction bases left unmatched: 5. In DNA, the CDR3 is TGCAGTGCTAGAGAACTTGGGACAGGGAGAAACACCATATATTTT. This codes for CSARELGTGRNTIYF.

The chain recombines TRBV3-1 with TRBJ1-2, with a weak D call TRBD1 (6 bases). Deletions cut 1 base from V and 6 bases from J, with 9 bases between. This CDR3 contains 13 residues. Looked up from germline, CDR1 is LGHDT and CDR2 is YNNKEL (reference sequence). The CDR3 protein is CASSQAEGDGYTF. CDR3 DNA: TGTGCCAGCAGCCAAGCTGAGGGGGATGGCTACACCTTC.

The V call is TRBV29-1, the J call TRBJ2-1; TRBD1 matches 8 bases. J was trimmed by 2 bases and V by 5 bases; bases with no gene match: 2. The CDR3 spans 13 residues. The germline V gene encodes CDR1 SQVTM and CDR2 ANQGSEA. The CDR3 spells CSVSTGAYNEQFF. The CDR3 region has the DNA TGCAGCGTTTCGACAGGGGCCTACAATGAGCAGTTCTTC.

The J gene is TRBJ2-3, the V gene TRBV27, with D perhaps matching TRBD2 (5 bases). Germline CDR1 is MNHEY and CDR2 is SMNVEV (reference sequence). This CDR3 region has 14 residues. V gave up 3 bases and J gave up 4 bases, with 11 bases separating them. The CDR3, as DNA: TGTGCCAGCAGTTTCTTAGCGAGCCCAGATACGCAGTATTTT. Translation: CASSFLASPDTQYF.

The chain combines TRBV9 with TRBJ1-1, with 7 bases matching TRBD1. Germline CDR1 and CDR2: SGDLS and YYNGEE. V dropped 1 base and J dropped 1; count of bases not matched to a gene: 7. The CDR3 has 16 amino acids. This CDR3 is CASSVHRDRRNTEAFF. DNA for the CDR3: TGTGCCAGCAGCGTACATCGGGACAGAAGGAACACTGAAGCTTTCTTT.